What follows are 14 T cell receptor beta chains derived from one specimen sequenced in a study of T cells expressing NK-cell markers. TCRdb processed the 5' RACE reads again and assigns one entry to each CDR3 protein, with no DNA. This table holds about 260,000 distinct CDR3 sequences. Sequencing was done on a sample of blood T cells: a sorted CD56 or NKG2C T cell subset, CD4+ or CD8+ T cells, or bulk PBMC T cells (not recorded which). Receptors were obtained from a woman aged 18-70 years in good health.

V gene TRBV25-1 combines with J gene TRBJ1-6; the D call from TCRdb, TRBD1, cannot be confirmed without DNA. CDR1 is MGHDK and CDR2 is SYGVNS in the germline V gene. CDR3 length equals 13 residues. This CDR3 reads CASRQGGGSPLHF. The full variable domain, its missing parts supplied by reference TRBV25-1 and TRBJ1-6, is EADIYQTPRYLVIGTGKKITLECSQTMGHDKMYWYQQDPGMELHLIHYSYGVNSTEKGDLSSESTVSRIRTEHFPLTLESARPSHTSQYLCASRQGGGSPLHFGNGTRLTVT.

This rearrangement joins TRBV28 to TRBJ2-5; the D call of TRBD2 rests on TCRdb alone, since no DNA is present to check it. The germline V gene encodes CDR1 MDHEN and CDR2 SYDVKM. The CDR3 length is 12 residues. The CDR3 region is CASSPERRTQYF.

The chain uses TRBV30 and TRBJ1-2. The length of the CDR3 is 13 residues. The V gene's germline CDR1 is GTSNPN and CDR2 SVGIG (reference sequence). The CDR3 sequence is CAWSATQVMGYTF.

The J gene is TRBJ1-1, the V gene TRBV12-3 or TRBV12-4. There are 14 residues in the CDR3. CDR3 amino acids: CASSLVRMNTEAFF.

The chain joins TRBV6-1 to TRBJ2-5. The CDR3 is 12 residues long. From germline, CDR1 is MNHNS and CDR2 SASEGT. The CDR3 loop reads CASSVRWETQYF.

V gene TRBV29-1 combines with J gene TRBJ2-3; the D call from TCRdb, TRBD1, cannot be confirmed without DNA. The CDR3 length is 13 residues. Germline values: CDR1 SQVTM, CDR2 ANQGSEA. CDR3 protein: CSVGIPPGDTQYF.

The chain has TRBV6-5 and TRBJ1-2; the D call from TCRdb, TRBD1, cannot be confirmed without DNA. CDR1 and CDR2 from the germline V gene are MNHEY and SVGAGI. The CDR3 spans 17 residues. The CDR3 protein is CASSYSGQGGWSYGYTF.

The CDR3 sequence is CASSLEAGRPDTQYF. This rearrangement joins TRBV11-1 to TRBJ2-3; TCRdb indicates TRBD1, and absent DNA this call remains unverified. The V gene's germline CDR1 is SGHAT and CDR2 FQDESV (reference sequence). The CDR3 has 15 amino acids.

The chain uses TRBV19 and TRBJ2-5; there is no DNA to check the TCRdb D call of TRBD1. The CDR3 loop spans 16 amino acids. Germline-derived CDR1 and CDR2 are LNHDA and SQIVND (reference sequence). The CDR3: CASSHFGTQYQETQYF. The whole variable domain, remainder taken from reference TRBV19 and TRBJ2-5, is DGGITQSPKYLFRKEGQNVTLSCEQNLNHDAMYWYRQDPGQGLRLIYYSQIVNDFQKGDIAEGYSVSREKKESFPLTVTSAQKNPTAFYLCASSHFGTQYQETQYFGPGTRLLVL.

The chain has TRBV2 and TRBJ2-7. The length of the CDR3 is 14 residues. Germline V gene data show CDR1 as SNHLY and CDR2 as FYNNEI. CDR3 region: CASSDQIDSYEQYF.

The CDR3 here is CAISETGPTGELFF. The chain recombines TRBV10-3 with TRBJ2-2; TCRdb selects TRBD1, and the lack of DNA leaves this call unchecked. The CDR3 is made up of 14 amino acids. Germline CDR1 reads ENHRY; CDR2 reads SYGVKD.

The gene calls are TRBV29-1 and TRBJ2-5; TCRdb lists TRBD2, though no DNA is available to test this call. This CDR3 comprises 14 residues. In germline, CDR1 is SQVTM, CDR2 ANQGSEA. The CDR3 loop reads CSVDPWGGRETQYF.

The chain joins TRBV20-1 to TRBJ1-1. The V gene's germline CDR1 is DFQATT and CDR2 SNEGSKA (reference sequence). The CDR3 sequence is 14 residues long. The CDR3 loop reads CSAEAPFGSREAFF.

The chain carries TRBV25-1 and TRBJ2-7; TCRdb selects TRBD1, and the lack of DNA leaves this call unchecked. CDR3 length: 15 amino acids. Germline assignment: CDR1 MGHDK and CDR2 SYGVNS. CDR3 protein: CASSGGIGQSYEQYF.